Below, 24 T cell receptor beta chains from the same sample are listed, as sequenced in a study of shared clonotypes between healthy human individuals (dated by TCRdb to 2018 to 2020). To prepare the library, the immunoSEQ multiplex PCR assay was applied. TCRdb holds this immuneACCESS table with in-frame rearrangements only. Some clones are missing; in checked studies, unresolved V genes explain under half, and the rest has no known cause. A total of about 2.2 million clones appear in this sample, about 92% of them only once. The ten most abundant clones make up under 2% of the sample. CD8 naive samples were obtained by positive selection for CCR7 among CD45RO-negative cells, yielding a CD45RA+CCR7+ population from which TemRA cells were excluded. Sequenced material: naive CD8+ T cells from PBMCs. The cell subset or site label here, explained by the study, means: CD45RA+CCR7+. The receptor source for this set is a young man in good health. Some clones in this sample may be carry-over from other donors' samples.

The gene calls are TRBV5-1 and TRBJ2-5; D call uncertain. Germline V CDR1 and CDR2: SGHRS, YFSETQ. V was trimmed by 4 bases and J by 1 base, leaving 14 bases between them. This CDR3 comprises 15 residues. CDR3 coding DNA: TGCGCCAGCAGCCTCAAATTAGCTGGCCAAGAGACCCAGTACTTC. Protein: CASSLKLAGQETQYF.

This clone was detected once. V is TRBV10-3 and J is TRBJ1-4, with unresolved D. In germline, CDR1 is ENHRY, CDR2 SYGVKD. The CDR3 length is 13 residues. V lost 2 bases to trimming and J lost 2 bases, with 3 bases between them. The CDR3 sequence: CAISEGTNEKLFF. The CDR3 nucleotides are TGTGCCATCAGTGAGGGCACTAATGAAAAACTGTTTTTT.

The V and J genes are TRBV29-1 and TRBJ2-1; 8 bases align to TRBD2. The CDR3 extends over 14 amino acids. Germline CDR1 SQVTM, CDR2 ANQGSEA. The J segment lost 6 bases and the V segment lost 6 bases, leaving 10 bases of the junction unmatched. In DNA form, the CDR3 reads TGCAGCGTATCCAACCAGCGGGAGTTCAATGAGCAGTTCTTC. This codes for CSVSNQREFNEQFF.

The rearrangement joins TRBV7-9 to TRBJ2-7; no firm D call. V lost 1 base to trimming and J lost 6 bases, with 10 bases between them. This CDR3 is 13 amino acids long. The germline V gene has CDR1 SEHNR and CDR2 FQNEAQ (reference sequence). The DNA of the CDR3 is TGTGCCAGCAGCTTAGGGATTCTTAGCGAGCAGTACTTC. Amino acid sequence: CASSLGILSEQYF.

This chain connects TRBV28 to TRBJ2-5; no clear D. Germline-derived CDR1 and CDR2 are MDHEN and SYDVKM. The V and J ends lost 6 bases and 5 bases respectively, with 19 bases between them. The CDR3 is made up of 15 amino acids. The CDR3 DNA follows: TGTGCCAGCAGAGCAAGACTCGGCCCGCAGGAGACCCAGTACTTC. Protein product: CASRARLGPQETQYF.

This sequence joins TRBV6-5 and TRBJ2-7, with a weak D call TRBD2 (5 bases). The germline CDR1 and CDR2 sequences are MNHEY and SVGAGI. Trimming stripped 0 bases from V and 6 bases from J, with 15 bases between. The length of the CDR3 is 15 residues. This CDR3 is CASSYSSGPLGEQYF. The CDR3 bases are TGTGCCAGCAGTTACTCGAGCGGCCCCCTGGGCGAGCAGTACTTC.

This chain links TRBV19 with TRBJ1-1; possible D gene TRBD1, 5 bases. The germline V and J ends were trimmed by 11 bases and 3 bases, with 10 bases remaining between them. The CDR3 covers 11 residues. Germline-derived CDR1 and CDR2 are LNHDA and SQIVND (reference sequence). CDR3 protein: CAPAGYTEAFF. The CDR3 nucleotides read TGTGCCCCGGCAGGGTACACTGAAGCTTTCTTT.

The CDR3 nucleotides read TGTGCCAGCAGCGCCCTGGGCGGGAGGGACTGGGGCACAGATACGCAGTATTTT. Its protein is CASSALGGRDWGTDTQYF. The chain joins TRBV21-1 to TRBJ2-3; the table calls TRBD2, which could not be checked here. TRBV21-1 is given as a pseudogene. The CDR3 covers 18 residues.

This CDR3 reads CASSLSRENVLTF. The CDR3 region has the DNA TGTGCCAGCAGCTTAAGTAGGGAGAACGTCCTGACTTTC. This chain links TRBV7-9 with TRBJ2-6, with a possible D match to TRBD2 (5 bases). V was trimmed by 2 bases and J by 10 bases, leaving 9 bases between them. The germline V gene encodes CDR1 SEHNR and CDR2 FQNEAQ (reference sequence). The length of the CDR3 is 13 residues. Full variable domain (missing parts from reference TRBV7-9 and TRBJ2-6): DTGVSQNPRHKITKRGQNVTFRCDPISEHNRLYWYRQTLGQGPEFLTYFQNEAQLEKSRLLSDRFSAERPKGSFSTLEIQRTEQGDSAMYLCASSLSRENVLTFGAGSRLTVL.

With regard to this clone: At the DNA level, this CDR3 is encoded by other sequences in the same sample as well. This sequence joins TRBV27 and TRBJ2-7; D gene unclear. This CDR3 is built from 11 residues. Germline values: CDR1 MNHEY, CDR2 SMNVEV (reference sequence). V was cut by 6 bases and J by 6 bases, with 9 bases left in between. DNA for the CDR3: TGTGCCAGCAGCCCGGGTGGCGAGCAGTACTTC. It encodes CASSPGGEQYF.

CDR3 nucleotides: TGTGCCAGCAGTGAATACCAGTCGCAGGGTAGGGCCGGGGAGCTGTTTTTT. This sequence encodes CASSEYQSQGRAGELFF. The rearrangement uses TRBV6-1 and TRBJ2-2, with D tentatively TRBD1 (5 bases). V was cut by 2 bases and J by 6 bases, with 19 bases left in between. This CDR3 has 17 amino acids. CDR1 MNHNS and CDR2 SASEGT come from the germline V gene.

The rearrangement joins TRBV7-9 to TRBJ1-3; D unresolved. This CDR3 has 14 residues. Trimming pared 5 bases from V and 0 bases from J, leaving 8 bases between. The germline CDR1 and CDR2 sequences are SEHNR and FQNEAQ (reference sequence). The CDR3 DNA follows: TGTGCCAGCAGCGCCGTAAGCTCTGGAAACACCATATATTTT. The encoded protein is CASSAVSSGNTIYF.

The chain combines TRBV27 with TRBJ1-1, with 7 nucleotides matching TRBD1. The CDR3 runs 17 residues. The junction had 11 bases not matched to a gene; V was cut back by 0 bases and J by 4 bases. CDR1 MNHEY and CDR2 SMNVEV come from the germline V gene (reference sequence). The CDR3 here is CASSLSPRQGLGTEAFF. The CDR3 coding sequence is TGTGCCAGCAGTTTATCCCCCCGACAGGGCTTGGGCACTGAAGCTTTCTTT.

The chain employs TRBV9 and TRBJ2-1; D might be TRBD2 (6 bases). Trimming pared 3 bases from V and 7 bases from J, leaving 14 bases between. Germline CDR1 SGDLS, CDR2 YYNGEE. The CDR3 runs 14 residues. The CDR3 nucleotides are TGTGCCAGCAGCGCTTCAGGAGGGCCGAATGAGCAGTTCTTC. It yields the protein CASSASGGPNEQFF.

The chain uses TRBV28 and TRBJ2-2; D is undetermined. CDR3 size: 14 residues. Trimming stripped 3 bases from V and 2 bases from J, with 7 bases between. CDR1 MDHEN and CDR2 SYDVKM come from the germline V gene. The CDR3 region is CASSFTRNTGELFF. In nucleotides, the CDR3 is TGTGCCAGCAGTTTCACAAGAAACACCGGGGAGCTGTTTTTT.

This clone came up once. This sequence joins TRBV5-1 and TRBJ2-1, with 13 bases lining up with TRBD2. Looked up from germline, CDR1 is SGHRS and CDR2 is YFSETQ. Germline trimming cut 6 bases from V and 5 bases from J; bases unmatched to any gene: 8. This CDR3 has 16 residues. For the CDR3, the DNA is TGCGCCAGCAAACCTTGGACTAGCGGGAGACACAATGAGCAGTTCTTC. Its translation: CASKPWTSGRHNEQFF.

J is TRBJ2-3 and V is TRBV11-1; TRBD2 matches at 14 bases. CDR3 length: 16 residues. J lost 4 bases, V lost 4 bases, and 4 bases had no gene match. Germline V gene lookup returns CDR1 SGHAT and CDR2 FQDESV (reference sequence). CDR3 amino acids: CASSWGLAGAPDTQYF. CDR3 coding DNA: TGTGCCAGCAGCTGGGGACTAGCGGGAGCACCAGATACGCAGTATTTT.

The rearrangement uses TRBV11-2 and TRBJ2-7; the D gene is possibly TRBD1 (6 bases). The CDR3 covers 16 residues. Germline loops: CDR1 SGHAT, CDR2 FQNNGV. Deletions cut 5 bases from V and 2 bases from J, with 19 bases between. The CDR3 reads CASSEIGQMKPYEQYF. Written as DNA, the CDR3 is TGTGCCAGCAGCGAAATAGGACAGATGAAACCCTACGAGCAGTACTTC.

The sample holds a few counts of this clone. The identical CDR3 is also encoded by other nucleotide sequences in the sample. The V and J genes are TRBV4-1 and TRBJ1-5; D is unclear. Per germline, CDR1 MGHRA and CDR2 YSYEKL. This CDR3 region has 14 residues. V lost 1 base, J lost 6 bases, and 10 bases lay in between. The CDR3 reads CASSQVGSGQPQHF. The CDR3 DNA sequence: TGCGCCAGCAGCCAAGTAGGATCAGGTCAGCCCCAGCATTTT.

This chain connects TRBV5-6 to TRBJ2-5; D not resolved. The germline CDR1 and CDR2 sequences are SGHDT and YYEEEE. The length of the CDR3 is 16 residues. Trimming shortened V by 3 bases and J by 0 bases, and 15 bases separated the two germline ends. Written as DNA, the CDR3 is TGTGCCAGCAGCTCGCGGACCTACTTGTACCAAGAGACCCAGTACTTC. Protein: CASSSRTYLYQETQYF.

V and J are TRBV27 and TRBJ1-4, with a possible D match to TRBD1 (6 bases). CDR3 size: 14 residues. Trimming left V 0 bases short and J 10 bases short, with 12 bases between. Germline lookup yields CDR1 MNHEY and CDR2 SMNVEV (reference sequence). The CDR3 DNA follows: TGTGCCAGCAGTTTATCGGGGGGGCTTGGAAAACTGTTTTTT. Its protein is CASSLSGGLGKLFF.

This clone was seen only once. The rearrangement uses TRBV4-3 and TRBJ1-1, with D tentatively TRBD1 (6 bases). The V end lost 0 bases, the J end lost 5 bases, and 19 bases lay between the germline ends. Germline-derived CDR1 and CDR2 are LGHNA and YSLEER. This CDR3 contains 17 residues. The CDR3 protein is CASSQDWGAQSGTEAFF. CDR3 nucleotides: TGCGCCAGCAGCCAAGATTGGGGGGCTCAGAGTGGGACTGAAGCTTTCTTT.

The V and J genes are TRBV5-1 and TRBJ2-7; the D gene is possibly TRBD1 (6 bases). Per the germline V gene, CDR1 is SGHRS and CDR2 is YFSETQ. The V end was cut by 6 bases, the J end by 2 bases, with 18 bases between. The CDR3 is 15 residues long. CDR3 sequence reads: CASKPGDSWPYEQYF. The CDR3 nucleotides are TGCGCCAGCAAACCAGGGGATAGCTGGCCCTACGAGCAGTACTTC.

J is TRBJ1-2 and V is TRBV29-1; the D gene is possibly TRBD1 (5 bases). The CDR3 covers 13 residues. Germline-derived CDR1 and CDR2 are SQVTM and ANQGSEA. Trimming removed 2 bases from V and 8 bases from J, with 15 bases in between. CDR3 bases: TGCAGCGTTGAAACGGGACCGTCTAGAGGCTACACCTTC. Protein: CSVETGPSRGYTF.